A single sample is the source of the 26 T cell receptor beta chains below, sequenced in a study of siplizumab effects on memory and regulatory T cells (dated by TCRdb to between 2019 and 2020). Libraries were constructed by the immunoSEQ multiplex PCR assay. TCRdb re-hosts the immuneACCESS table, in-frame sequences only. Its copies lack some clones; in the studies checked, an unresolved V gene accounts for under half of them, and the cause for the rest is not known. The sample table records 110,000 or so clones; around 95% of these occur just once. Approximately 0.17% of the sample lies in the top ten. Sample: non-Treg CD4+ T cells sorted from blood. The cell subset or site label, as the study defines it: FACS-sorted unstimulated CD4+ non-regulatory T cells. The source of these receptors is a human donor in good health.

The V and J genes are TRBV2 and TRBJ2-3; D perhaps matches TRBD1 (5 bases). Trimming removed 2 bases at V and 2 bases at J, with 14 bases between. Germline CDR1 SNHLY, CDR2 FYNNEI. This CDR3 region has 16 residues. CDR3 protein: CASSESWGRDTDTQYF. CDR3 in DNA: TGTGCCAGCAGTGAAAGCTGGGGCAGGGACACAGATACGCAGTATTTT.

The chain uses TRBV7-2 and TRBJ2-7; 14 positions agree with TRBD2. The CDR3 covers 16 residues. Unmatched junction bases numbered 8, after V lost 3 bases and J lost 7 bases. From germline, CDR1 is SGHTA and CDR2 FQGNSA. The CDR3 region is CASSLAGTSGGWEQYF. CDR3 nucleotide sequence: TGTGCCAGCAGCTTGGCAGGGACTAGCGGGGGCTGGGAGCAGTACTTC.

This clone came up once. CDR3 in DNA: TGTGCCAGCAGCCCTGGCTTCTATGGCTACACCTTC. Protein: CASSPGFYGYTF. This chain uses TRBV7-9 with TRBJ1-2; D gene ambiguous. Germline CDR1 is SEHNR and CDR2 is FQNEAQ (reference sequence). Trimming took off 5 bases at V and 4 bases at J, with 8 bases between the two ends. The CDR3 has 12 residues.

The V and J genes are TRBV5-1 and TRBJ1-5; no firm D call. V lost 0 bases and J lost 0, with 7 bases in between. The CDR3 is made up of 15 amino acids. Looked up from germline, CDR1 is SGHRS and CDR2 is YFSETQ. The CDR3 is CASSLDGDSNQPQHF. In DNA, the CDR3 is TGCGCCAGCAGCTTGGACGGGGATAGCAATCAGCCCCAGCATTTT. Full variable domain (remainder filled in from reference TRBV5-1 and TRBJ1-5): KAGVTQTPRYLIKTRGQQVTLSCSPISGHRSVSWYQQTPGQGLQFLFEYFSETQRNKGNFPGRFSGRQFSNSRSEMNVSTLELGDSALYLCASSLDGDSNQPQHFGDGTRLSIL.

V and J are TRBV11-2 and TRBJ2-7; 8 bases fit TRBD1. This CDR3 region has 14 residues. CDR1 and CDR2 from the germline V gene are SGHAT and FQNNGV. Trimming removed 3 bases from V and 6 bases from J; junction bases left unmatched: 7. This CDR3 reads CASSFQGAVIEQYF. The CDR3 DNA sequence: TGTGCCAGCAGCTTCCAGGGGGCGGTAATCGAGCAGTACTTC.

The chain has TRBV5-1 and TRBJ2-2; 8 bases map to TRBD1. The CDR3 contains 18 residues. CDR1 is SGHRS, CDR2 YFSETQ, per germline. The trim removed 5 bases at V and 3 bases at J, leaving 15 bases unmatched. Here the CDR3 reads CASSPPQMTGAHTGELFF. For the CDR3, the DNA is TGCGCCAGCAGTCCACCCCAAATGACAGGGGCGCACACCGGGGAGCTGTTTTTT.

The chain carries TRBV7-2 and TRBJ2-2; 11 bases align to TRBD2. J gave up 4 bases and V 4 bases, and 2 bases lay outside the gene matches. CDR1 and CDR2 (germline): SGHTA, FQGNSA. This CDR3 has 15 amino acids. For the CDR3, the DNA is TGTGCCAGCAGCTCTAGCGGGGGGTCCACCGGGGAGCTGTTTTTT. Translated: CASSSSGGSTGELFF.

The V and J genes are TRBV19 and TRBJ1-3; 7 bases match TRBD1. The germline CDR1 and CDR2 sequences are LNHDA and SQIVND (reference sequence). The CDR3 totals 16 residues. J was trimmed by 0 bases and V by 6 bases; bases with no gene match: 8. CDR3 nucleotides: TGTGCCAGTAGGCTGACAGGGAAGGGCTCTGGAAACACCATATATTTT. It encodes CASRLTGKGSGNTIYF.

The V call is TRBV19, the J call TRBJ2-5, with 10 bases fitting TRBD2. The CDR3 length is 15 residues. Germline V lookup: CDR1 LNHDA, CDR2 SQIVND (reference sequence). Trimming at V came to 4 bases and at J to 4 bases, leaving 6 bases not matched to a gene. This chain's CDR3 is CASSTTSGVLETQYF. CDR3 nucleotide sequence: TGTGCCAGTAGTACCACTAGCGGGGTATTAGAGACCCAGTACTTC.

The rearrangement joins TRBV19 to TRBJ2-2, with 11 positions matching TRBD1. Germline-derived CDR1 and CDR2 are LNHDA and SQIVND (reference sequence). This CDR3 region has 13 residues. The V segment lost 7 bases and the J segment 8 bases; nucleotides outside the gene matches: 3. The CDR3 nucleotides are TGTGCCAGTAAGGACAGGGGGCGAGGGGAGCTGTTTTTT. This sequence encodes CASKDRGRGELFF.

DNA for the CDR3: TGTGCCAGCAGCTTTGAGCGGGGGGGCCCAGCAGATACGCAGTATTTT. Protein product: CASSFERGGPADTQYF. The V and J genes are TRBV7-9 and TRBJ2-3, with TRBD2 matching over 10 bases. In germline, CDR1 is SEHNR, CDR2 FQNEAQ (reference sequence). J gave up 4 bases and V 3 bases, and 7 bases lay outside the gene matches. The CDR3 contains 16 residues.

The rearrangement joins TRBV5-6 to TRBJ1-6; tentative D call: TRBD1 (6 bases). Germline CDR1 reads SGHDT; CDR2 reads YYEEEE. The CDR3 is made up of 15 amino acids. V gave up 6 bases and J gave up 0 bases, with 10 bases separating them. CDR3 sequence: CASTWDNSYNSPLHF. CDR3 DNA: TGTGCCAGCACCTGGGACAACTCCTATAATTCACCCCTCCACTTT.

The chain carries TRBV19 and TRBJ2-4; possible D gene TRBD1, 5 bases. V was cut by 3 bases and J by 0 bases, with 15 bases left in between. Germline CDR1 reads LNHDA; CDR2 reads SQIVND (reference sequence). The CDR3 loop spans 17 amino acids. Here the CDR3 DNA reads TGTGCCAGTAGTATGCGTCCGGACATTCTAGCCAAAAACATTCAGTACTTC. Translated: CASSMRPDILAKNIQYF.

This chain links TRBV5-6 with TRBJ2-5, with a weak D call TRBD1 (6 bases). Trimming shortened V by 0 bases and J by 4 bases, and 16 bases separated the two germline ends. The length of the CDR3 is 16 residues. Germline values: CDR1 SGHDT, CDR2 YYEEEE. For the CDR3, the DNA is TGTGCCAGCAGCTTGGGGGCTTACAGGGTCCCAGAGACCCAGTACTTC. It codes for CASSLGAYRVPETQYF.

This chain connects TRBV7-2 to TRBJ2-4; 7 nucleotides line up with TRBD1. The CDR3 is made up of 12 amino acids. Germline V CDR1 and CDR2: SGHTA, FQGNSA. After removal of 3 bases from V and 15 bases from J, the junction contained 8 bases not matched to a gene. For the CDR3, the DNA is TGTGCCAGCAGCTTGGAAGGGACAGCGACGTACTTC. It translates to CASSLEGTATYF.

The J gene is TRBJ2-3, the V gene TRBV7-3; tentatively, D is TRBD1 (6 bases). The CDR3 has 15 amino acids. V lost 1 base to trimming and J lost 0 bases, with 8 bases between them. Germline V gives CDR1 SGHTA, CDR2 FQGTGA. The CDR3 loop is CASSLKRGSTDTQYF. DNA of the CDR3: TGTGCCAGCAGCTTAAAGAGGGGGAGCACAGATACGCAGTATTTT. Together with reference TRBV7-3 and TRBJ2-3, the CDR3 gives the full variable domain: GAGVSQTPSNKVTEKGKYVELRCDPISGHTALYWYRQSLGQGPEFLIYFQGTGAADDSGLPNDRFFAVRPEGSVSTLKIQRTERGDSAVYLCASSLKRGSTDTQYFGPGTRLTVL.

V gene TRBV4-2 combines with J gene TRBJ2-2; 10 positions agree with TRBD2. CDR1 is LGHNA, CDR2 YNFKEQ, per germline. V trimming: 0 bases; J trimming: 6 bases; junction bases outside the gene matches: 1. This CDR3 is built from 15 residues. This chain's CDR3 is CASSQESGGAGELFF. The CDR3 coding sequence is TGTGCCAGCAGCCAAGAGAGCGGGGGGGCCGGGGAGCTGTTTTTT.

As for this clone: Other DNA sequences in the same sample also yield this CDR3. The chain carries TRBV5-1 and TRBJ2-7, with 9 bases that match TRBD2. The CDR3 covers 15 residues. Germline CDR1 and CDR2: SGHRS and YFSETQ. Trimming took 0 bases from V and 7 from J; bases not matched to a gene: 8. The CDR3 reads CASSLGGGGAREQYF. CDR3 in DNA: TGCGCCAGCAGCTTGGGAGGCGGGGGGGCGCGTGAGCAGTACTTC.

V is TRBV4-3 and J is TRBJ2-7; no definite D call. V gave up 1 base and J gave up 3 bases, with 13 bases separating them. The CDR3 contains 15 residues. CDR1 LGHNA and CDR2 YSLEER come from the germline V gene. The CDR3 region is CASSQASQAVYEQYF. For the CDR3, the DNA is TGCGCCAGCAGCCAAGCGAGTCAGGCGGTCTACGAGCAGTACTTC.

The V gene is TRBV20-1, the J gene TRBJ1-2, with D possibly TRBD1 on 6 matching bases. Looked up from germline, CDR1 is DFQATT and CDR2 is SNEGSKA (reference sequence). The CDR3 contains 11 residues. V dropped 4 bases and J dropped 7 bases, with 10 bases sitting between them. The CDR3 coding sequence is TGCAGTGCTAACAGGGATCGTGGCTACACCTTC. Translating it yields CSANRDRGYTF.

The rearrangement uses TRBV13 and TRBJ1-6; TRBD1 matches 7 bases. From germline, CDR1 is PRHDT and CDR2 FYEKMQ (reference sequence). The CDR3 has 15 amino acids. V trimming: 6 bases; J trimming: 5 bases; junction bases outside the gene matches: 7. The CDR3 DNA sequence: TGTGCCAGCAGGTTTAAGGGGGCACATAATTCACCCCTCCACTTT. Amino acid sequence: CASRFKGAHNSPLHF.

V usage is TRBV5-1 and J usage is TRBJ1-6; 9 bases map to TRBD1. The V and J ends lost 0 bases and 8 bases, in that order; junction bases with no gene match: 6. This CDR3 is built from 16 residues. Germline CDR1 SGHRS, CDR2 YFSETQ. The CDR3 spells CASSLDRTGDDSPLHF. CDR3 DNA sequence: TGCGCCAGCAGCTTGGACCGGACAGGGGATGATTCACCCCTCCACTTT.

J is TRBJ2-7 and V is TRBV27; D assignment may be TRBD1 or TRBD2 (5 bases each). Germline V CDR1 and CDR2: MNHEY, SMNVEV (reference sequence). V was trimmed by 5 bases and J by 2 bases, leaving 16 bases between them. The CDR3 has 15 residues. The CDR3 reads CASSRGWGRAYEQYF. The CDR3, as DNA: TGTGCCAGCAGTCGCGGGTGGGGCAGGGCCTACGAGCAGTACTTC.

The CDR3 loop is CASSPGQGTSSYEQYF. The DNA of the CDR3 is TGTGCCAGCAGCCCCGGACAGGGGACCAGCTCCTACGAGCAGTACTTC. This chain connects TRBV5-4 to TRBJ2-7; the match to TRBD1 covers 9 bases. This CDR3 has 16 residues. J was trimmed by 0 bases and V by 4 bases; bases with no gene match: 8. Germline values: CDR1 SGHNT, CDR2 YYREEE (reference sequence).

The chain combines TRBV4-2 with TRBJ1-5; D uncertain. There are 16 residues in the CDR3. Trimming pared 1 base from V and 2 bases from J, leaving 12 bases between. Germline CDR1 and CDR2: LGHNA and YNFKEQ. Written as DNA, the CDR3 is TGTGCCAGCAGCCAAGTAATCGGGCAGGGCAATCAGCCCCAGCATTTT. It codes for CASSQVIGQGNQPQHF.

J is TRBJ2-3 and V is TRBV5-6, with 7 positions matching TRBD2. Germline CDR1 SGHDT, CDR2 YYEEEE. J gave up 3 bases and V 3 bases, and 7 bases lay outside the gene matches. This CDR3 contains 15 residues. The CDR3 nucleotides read TGTGCCAGCAGCTCCACCCTCGGGGGGACAGATACGCAGTATTTT. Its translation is CASSSTLGGTDTQYF.